This T cell receptor (beta chain) originates from a study of long-term antiretroviral therapy in people with HIV. Study-level findings and limits: ART preceded a rise in diversity that nonetheless stayed lower than in transplant donor controls. HIV repertoires covered narrower CDR3 length ranges than controls did.

As for this clone: The antigen is not known.

Running of the v3.0 immunoSEQ assay took place at survey level. The assay was immunoSEQ multiplex PCR, and TCRdb's table has in-frame clones only and misses some. The sample has about 34,000 clones; 79% are singletons. One or more pre-ART and two or more post-ART PBMC samples were available from each donor. The source of this sequence is a man younger than 35 with HIV. Here the sequenced sample was unsorted PBMCs, taken 1.9 years after starting antiretroviral therapy.

CDR3 sequence: CSVGPGQGMNTEAFF. CDR3 DNA sequence: TGCAGCGTTGGGCCGGGACAGGGGATGAACACTGAAGCTTTCTTT. The chain has TRBV29-1 and TRBJ1-1, with 10 bases fitting TRBD1. Trimming took 4 bases from V and 0 from J; bases not matched to a gene: 5. Germline V gives CDR1 SQVTM, CDR2 ANQGSEA. This CDR3 has 15 amino acids. Based on the CDR3 plus reference TRBV29-1 and TRBJ1-1, the full variable domain is SAVISQKPSRDICQRGTSLTIQCQVDSQVTMMFWYRQQPGQSLTLIATANQGSEATYESGFVIDKFPISRPNLTFSTLTVSNMSPEDSSIYLCSVGPGQGMNTEAFFGQGTRLTVV.